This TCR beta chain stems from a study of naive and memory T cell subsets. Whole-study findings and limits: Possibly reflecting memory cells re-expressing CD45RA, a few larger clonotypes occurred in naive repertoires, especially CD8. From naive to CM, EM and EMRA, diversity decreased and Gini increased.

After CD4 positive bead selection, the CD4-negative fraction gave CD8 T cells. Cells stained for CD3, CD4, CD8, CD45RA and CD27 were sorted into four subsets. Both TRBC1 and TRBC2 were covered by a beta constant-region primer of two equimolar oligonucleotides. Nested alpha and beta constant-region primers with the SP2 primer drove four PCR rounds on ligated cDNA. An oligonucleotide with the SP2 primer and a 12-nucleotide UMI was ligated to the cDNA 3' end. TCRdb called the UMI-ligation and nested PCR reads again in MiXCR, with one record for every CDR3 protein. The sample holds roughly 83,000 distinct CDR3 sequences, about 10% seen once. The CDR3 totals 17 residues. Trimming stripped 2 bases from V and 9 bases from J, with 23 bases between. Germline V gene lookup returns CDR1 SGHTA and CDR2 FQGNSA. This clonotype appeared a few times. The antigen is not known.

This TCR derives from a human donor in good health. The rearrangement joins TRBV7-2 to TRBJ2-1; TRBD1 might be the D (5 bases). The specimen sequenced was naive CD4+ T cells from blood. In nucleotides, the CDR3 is TGTGCCAGCAGCTTAAGTCAGTTAAGCAGGGAAGGCGGTGAGCAGTTCTTC. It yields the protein CASSLSQLSREGGEQFF.